This T cell receptor beta chain was sequenced for a study of blood T cell repertoires in COVID-19. About the study: Some COVID-19 samples were acute and others convalescent; all came from the United States, Italy and Spain. T cells, B-cell-depleted T cells, or PBMCs supplied cDNA or gDNA.

As originally analysed: From reference gene primer amplification, estimates of nucleated cell counts were derived. Sequencing was performed with immunoSEQ multiplex PCR; in TCRdb, only in-frame clones are kept and a portion is missing. The DNA gave D and trimming, while V, J and clone size come from that table. The data show 100,000 to 150,000 clones, with approximately 87% seen just once and under 4% held by the top ten. This CDR3 contains 15 residues. V dropped 3 bases and J dropped 6; count of bases not matched to a gene: 10. The germline V gene encodes CDR1 MNHEY and CDR2 SVGAGI. The material sequenced was peripheral blood. This sequence was found in a man aged 55 to 70 with acute or convalescent COVID-19. The chain employs TRBV6-5 and TRBJ1-2, with TRBD1 matching over 7 bases. CDR3 protein: CASSYMAGGLDGYTF. CDR3 coding DNA: TGTGCCAGCAGTTATATGGCAGGGGGTCTGGATGGCTACACCTTC.